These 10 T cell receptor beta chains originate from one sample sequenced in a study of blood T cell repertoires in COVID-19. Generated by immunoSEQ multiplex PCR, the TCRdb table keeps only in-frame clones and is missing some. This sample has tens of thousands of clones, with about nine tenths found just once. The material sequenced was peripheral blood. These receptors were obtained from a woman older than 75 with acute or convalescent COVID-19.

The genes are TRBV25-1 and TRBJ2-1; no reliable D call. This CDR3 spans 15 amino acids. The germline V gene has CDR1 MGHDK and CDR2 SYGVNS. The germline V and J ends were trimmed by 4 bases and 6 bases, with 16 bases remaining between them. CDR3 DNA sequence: TGTGCCAGCAGTGGCCTAGATCAAGGTGGCAATGAGCAGTTCTTC. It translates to CASSGLDQGGNEQFF.

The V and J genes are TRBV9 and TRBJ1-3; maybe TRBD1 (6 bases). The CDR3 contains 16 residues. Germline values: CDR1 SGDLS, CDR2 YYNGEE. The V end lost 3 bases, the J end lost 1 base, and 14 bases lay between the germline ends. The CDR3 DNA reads TGTGCCAGCAGCGGGGGAGCCAGGGGATCTGGAAACACCATATATTTT. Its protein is CASSGGARGSGNTIYF.

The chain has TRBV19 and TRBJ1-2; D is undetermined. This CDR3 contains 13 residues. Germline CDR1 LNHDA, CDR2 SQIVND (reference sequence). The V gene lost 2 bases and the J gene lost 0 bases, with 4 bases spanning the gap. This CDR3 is CASSIQTNYGYTF. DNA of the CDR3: TGTGCCAGTAGTATACAGACTAACTATGGCTACACCTTC.

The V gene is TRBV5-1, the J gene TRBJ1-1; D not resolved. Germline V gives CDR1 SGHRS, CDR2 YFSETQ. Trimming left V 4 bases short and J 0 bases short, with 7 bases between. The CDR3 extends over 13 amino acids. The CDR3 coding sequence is TGCGCCAGCAGCCGGGAAGTGAACACTGAAGCTTTCTTT. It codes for CASSREVNTEAFF.

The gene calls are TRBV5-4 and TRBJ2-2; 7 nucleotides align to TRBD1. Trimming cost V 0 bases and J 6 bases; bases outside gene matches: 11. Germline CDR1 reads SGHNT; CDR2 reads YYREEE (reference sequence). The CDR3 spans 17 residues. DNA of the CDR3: TGTGCCAGCAGCTTGGTAGGGGGCGCGTCTTGGTCCGGGGAGCTGTTTTTT. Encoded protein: CASSLVGGASWSGELFF.

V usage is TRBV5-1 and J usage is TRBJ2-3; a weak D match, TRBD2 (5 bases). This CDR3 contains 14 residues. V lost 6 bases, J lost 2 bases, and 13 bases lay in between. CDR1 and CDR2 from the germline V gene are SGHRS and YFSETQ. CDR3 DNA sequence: TGCGCCAGCACCACGGGATCGCTCACAGATACGCAGTATTTT. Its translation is CASTTGSLTDTQYF. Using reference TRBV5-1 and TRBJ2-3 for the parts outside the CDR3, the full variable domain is KAGVTQTPRYLIKTRGQQVTLSCSPISGHRSVSWYQQTPGQGLQFLFEYFSETQRNKGNFPGRFSGRQFSNSRSEMNVSTLELGDSALYLCASTTGSLTDTQYFGPGTRLTVL.

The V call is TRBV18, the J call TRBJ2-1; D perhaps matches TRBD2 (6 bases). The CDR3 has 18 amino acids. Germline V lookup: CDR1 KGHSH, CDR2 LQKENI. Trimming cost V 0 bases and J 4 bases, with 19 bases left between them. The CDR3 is CASSPPRQTGGQYNEQFF. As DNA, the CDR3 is TGTGCCAGCTCACCACCCCGTCAGACCGGAGGGCAATACAATGAGCAGTTCTTC.

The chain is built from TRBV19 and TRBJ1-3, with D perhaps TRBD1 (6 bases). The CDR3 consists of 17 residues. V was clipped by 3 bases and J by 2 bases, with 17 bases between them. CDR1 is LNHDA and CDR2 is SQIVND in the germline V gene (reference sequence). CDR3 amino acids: CASSITPAAGAGNTIYF. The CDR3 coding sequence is TGTGCCAGTAGTATCACTCCCGCCGCAGGGGCTGGAAACACCATATATTTT.

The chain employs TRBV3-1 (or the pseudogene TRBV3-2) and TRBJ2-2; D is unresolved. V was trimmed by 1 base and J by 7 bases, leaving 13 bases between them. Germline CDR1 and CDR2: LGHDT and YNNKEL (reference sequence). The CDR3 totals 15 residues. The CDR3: CASSQVISSGGELFF. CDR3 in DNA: TGTGCCAGCAGCCAAGTGATATCCTCAGGCGGGGAGCTGTTTTTT.

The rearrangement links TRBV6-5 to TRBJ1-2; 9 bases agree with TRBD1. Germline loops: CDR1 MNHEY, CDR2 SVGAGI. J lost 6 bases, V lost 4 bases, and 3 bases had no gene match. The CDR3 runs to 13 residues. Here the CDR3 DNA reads TGTGCCAGCAGTTTTGGGACAGGGAATGGCTACACCTTC. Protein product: CASSFGTGNGYTF.